Presented here are 2 T cell receptor beta chains from one specimen sequenced in a study of cytomegalovirus exposure and HLA in healthy donors. PCR amplification relied on 60 Vbeta primers (plus 13 Jbeta primers). Measured with immunoSEQ multiplex PCR; TCRdb has only the in-frame clones, and not every one. The data hold 99,000 or so clones, with about 83% observed a single time. The sample taken for sequencing was PBMCs. Source of these receptors: a man younger than 35 in good health and CMV-seronegative.

J is TRBJ1-1 and V is TRBV7-9; TRBD1 matches at 8 bases. V shed 6 bases, J shed 5 bases, and the junction held 8 bases outside the gene matches. CDR1 SEHNR and CDR2 FQNEAQ come from the germline V gene (reference sequence). The CDR3 runs to 14 residues. In DNA, the CDR3 is TGTGCCAGCAGTTCCCAGGGGGCCGAGACTGAAGCTTTCTTT. This gives the protein CASSSQGAETEAFF.

The V gene is TRBV5-4, the J gene TRBJ2-1; 8 bases align to TRBD2. With V trimmed by 3 bases and J by 8 bases, 13 bases remained unmatched. Germline loops: CDR1 SGHNT, CDR2 YYREEE (reference sequence). The CDR3 extends over 16 amino acids. CDR3 nucleotides: TGTGCCAGCAGCTACTATCCGGGACTAGAAGTGTATGAGCAGTTCTTC. Translating it yields CASSYYPGLEVYEQFF.